This entry concerns a single TCR beta chain. The sample belongs to a study of blood T cells in healthy people across ages. Background on the study: With template switching, about one barcoded beta molecule was captured per two T cells.

Germline-derived CDR1 and CDR2 are MDHEN and SYDVKM. V lost 6 bases, J lost 0 bases, and 11 bases stayed unmatched. CDR3 size: 17 residues. Combining a sample-barcoded 5' primer with a J-beta primer mix, a second PCR ran for roughly 6 to 12 cycles. TCRdb re-called the 5' RACE reads with MiXCR, one entry per CDR3 protein. The table records 1 million to 1.2 million distinct CDR3 sequences, approximately 38% of them present only once. This clonotype was obtained from a man aged 18 to 30 in good health. Input material: blood. V gene TRBV28 combines with J gene TRBJ1-1; 9 nucleotides agree with TRBD1. This chain's CDR3 is CASSRHTGGIVNTEAFF. The CDR3 region has the DNA TGTGCCAGCAGCCGCCACACAGGGGGCATTGTGAACACTGAAGCTTTCTTT.